This T cell receptor beta chain was sequenced during a study of a mutant IDH1 vaccine in newly diagnosed glioma. Study at large: Pretreatment consisted of radiotherapy, temozolomide, or both, with most receiving both.

Time point described: week 5, during vaccination. The study gave 300 ug of mutant IDH1 20-mer peptide per vaccine dose, with topical imiquimod. Profiled with immunoSEQ multiplex PCR; TCRdb holds only in-frame clones, not every one. The sample shows approximately 61,000 clones, approximately 79% of them seen only once. Worth noting for this clone: Its antigen is undetermined.

V was clipped by 6 bases and J by 0 bases; unmatched bases: 17. The CDR3 sequence is 20 residues long. Germline V gives CDR1 LNHDA, CDR2 SQIVND (reference sequence). Study outcomes and limitations: Pseudoprogression appeared independent of alterations in top peripheral clonotypes.

This sequence was found in a woman aged 45-59 years with glioma. The genes are TRBV19 and TRBJ2-6, with TRBD1 matching 7 bases. The sequencing used PBMCs, collected from a glioma patient whose treatment included an IDH1 peptide vaccine. CDR3: CASSPRGLALRSSGANVLTF. As DNA, the CDR3 is TGTGCCAGTAGCCCCAGGGGGTTAGCATTAAGAAGCTCTGGGGCCAACGTCCTGACTTTC.